This TCR beta chain was found in a study of shared clonotypes between healthy human individuals. Study summary: The study enrolled a couple of women and a few men aged 18 to 49.

Comments on this clone: Its specificity is unknown.

Study-wide points: Of the naive CD4 clonotypes, 4% to 5% were shared across several donors.

CDR1 and CDR2 from the germline V gene are WSHSY and SAAADI. This CDR3 is built from 13 residues. With 3 bases removed from V and 2 bases from J, the gap between germline ends came to 4 bases. Healthy HIV-negative adults with no recent acute infections or vaccinations were recruited as donors. When replicate PCRs were run on sorted subsets, they used approximately 0.2 ug DNA, approximately 33,000 T cell genomes. Only in-frame clones appear in the TCRdb table, and some are missing; sequencing was by immunoSEQ multiplex PCR. This sample has 85,000 to 100,000 clones; almost 70% occur once, and the top ten carry about half.

Sequenced sample: memory CD8+ T cells sorted from blood. Subset in this sample: CD45RO+ cells pooled with CCR7-negative TemRA cells. The J gene is TRBJ2-2, the V gene TRBV10-2; D remains unclear. This TCR derives from a man aged 30 to 45 in good health. DNA of the CDR3: TGCGCCAGCAGTGATAGCAACACCGGGGAGCTGTTTTTT. Amino acid sequence: CASSDSNTGELFF.